The clone carrying this TCR beta chain was seen only a few times. The antigen remains undetermined. Use of 60 Vbeta and 13 Jbeta primers characterized the PCR. The method was immunoSEQ multiplex PCR; TCRdb's version includes in-frame clones alone and lacks a portion of them. The table has 150,000 or so clones, more than 60% seen once; the top ten hold 2.5% to 4%. The germline V gene has CDR1 SGHTA and CDR2 FQGNSA. V was pared by 1 base and J by 3 bases, with 2 bases of the junction left unmatched. This CDR3 is 15 amino acids long. This sample was taken from a study of cytomegalovirus exposure and HLA in healthy donors. On the study more broadly: Genetic ancestry analysis placed around 76% of the 350 to 500 donors that were genotyped in the Caucasian-associated cluster.

Study outcomes and limitations: It was shown in a later analysis that HLA-associated TCR beta chains were more clonally expanded than other, equally common chains. As immune exposure information, only CMV serostatus was available.

Sampled while nominally healthy, donors likely had unrecorded immune exposures. The specimen was PBMCs. The sequence derives from a man aged 40-49 years in good health and CMV-seronegative. The chain recombines TRBV7-2 with TRBJ2-7, with TRBD1 identical over 11 bases. The CDR3, as DNA: TGTGCCAGCAGCTTAGATGGGACAGGGGGCTACGAGCAGTACTTC. Its protein product is CASSLDGTGGYEQYF.